This is a list of T cell receptor beta chains from one sample in a study of blood T cell repertoires in COVID-19. Sequencing was performed with immunoSEQ multiplex PCR; in TCRdb, only in-frame clones are kept and a portion is missing. The sample lists some 16,000 clones, under 90% seen once, with roughly 5.1% in the top ten. Material: peripheral blood. These receptors were collected from a human donor in a cohort sampled during active COVID-19. CDR3s include the opening cysteine and the closing phenylalanine or tryptophan. The order of the fields is clone size, J gene, D gene, V gene, CDR3 protein, CDR3 DNA. D genes are given only for firm matches. Clone size is stated in some rows and not others, as once, few, many or a class when expanded.

clone_size: NA
j_call: TRBJ2-6
d_call: NA
v_call: TRBV5-1
cdr3_aa: CASSLTGSSGANVLTF
cdr3_nt: TGCGCCAGCAGTCTGACTGGGAGCTCTGGGGCCAACGTCCTGACTTTC

clone_size: NA
j_call: TRBJ1-1
d_call: NA
v_call: TRBV5-4
cdr3_aa: CASTSGLELNTEAFF
cdr3_nt: TGTGCCAGCACCTCCGGGTTAGAACTGAACACTGAAGCTTTCTTT

clone_size: NA
j_call: TRBJ1-5
d_call: NA
v_call: TRBV2
cdr3_aa: CASSRGTPTGRPQHF
cdr3_nt: TGTGCCAGCAGTCGCGGCACACCAACAGGTCGACCCCAGCATTTT

clone_size: NA
j_call: TRBJ1-2
d_call: NA
v_call: TRBV7-2
cdr3_aa: CASSLDAGSYTF
cdr3_nt: TGTGCCAGCAGCTTAGACGCGGGGTCCTACACCTTC

clone_size: NA
j_call: TRBJ2-2
d_call: TRBD1
v_call: TRBV18
cdr3_aa: CASSLTGGLSTGELFF
cdr3_nt: TGTGCCAGCTCACTTACAGGGGGCCTGAGCACCGGGGAGCTGTTTTTT

clone_size: NA
j_call: TRBJ2-3
d_call: NA
v_call: TRBV18
cdr3_aa: CASSPSRATDTQYF
cdr3_nt: TGTGCCAGCTCACCGAGCAGGGCGACAGATACGCAGTATTTT

clone_size: NA
j_call: TRBJ2-5
d_call: NA
v_call: TRBV6-1
cdr3_aa: CASSEFLVLETQYF
cdr3_nt: TGTGCCAGCAGTGAATTTTTAGTTCTGGAGACCCAGTACTTC

clone_size: NA
j_call: TRBJ2-1
d_call: TRBD1
v_call: TRBV30
cdr3_aa: CAWQGGDRGLNEQFF
cdr3_nt: TGTGCCTGGCAGGGGGGGGACAGGGGGCTCAATGAGCAGTTCTTC

clone_size: NA
j_call: TRBJ2-7
d_call: NA
v_call: TRBV5-6
cdr3_aa: CASSLLAGDKYEQYF
cdr3_nt: TGTGCCAGCAGCTTGCTGGCAGGGGATAAGTACGAGCAGTACTTC

clone_size: NA
j_call: TRBJ1-1
d_call: NA
v_call: TRBV10-3
cdr3_aa: CAISPRNTEAFF
cdr3_nt: TGTGCCATCAGTCCCCGGAACACTGAAGCTTTCTTT

clone_size: once
j_call: TRBJ2-5
d_call: NA
v_call: TRBV3-1/TRBV3-2
cdr3_aa: CASSQYGRGGETQYF
cdr3_nt: TGTGCCAGCAGCCAATACGGGAGAGGAGGAGAGACCCAGTACTTC

clone_size: NA
j_call: TRBJ2-5
d_call: TRBD1
v_call: TRBV7-3
cdr3_aa: CASSSSDRGETQYF
cdr3_nt: TGTGCCAGCAGCTCTTCGGACAGGGGTGAGACCCAGTACTTC

clone_size: NA
j_call: TRBJ1-6
d_call: NA
v_call: TRBV2
cdr3_aa: CASSANRDYNSPLHF
cdr3_nt: TGTGCCAGCAGTGCAAACAGGGACTATAATTCACCCCTCCACTTT

clone_size: NA
j_call: TRBJ2-7
d_call: NA
v_call: TRBV9
cdr3_aa: CASSPQGTLYEQYF
cdr3_nt: TGTGCCAGCAGCCCCCAAGGGACACTCTACGAGCAGTACTTC

clone_size: NA
j_call: TRBJ2-5
d_call: TRBD2
v_call: TRBV3-1/TRBV3-2
cdr3_aa: CASSPIGGGTQYF
cdr3_nt: TGTGCCAGCAGCCCAATCGGGGGGGGAACCCAGTACTTC

clone_size: NA
j_call: TRBJ2-5
d_call: TRBD1
v_call: TRBV5-4
cdr3_aa: CASSPQIMTGGIGETQYF
cdr3_nt: TGTGCCAGCAGCCCGCAGATTATGACAGGGGGGATCGGGGAGACCCAGTACTTC

clone_size: NA
j_call: TRBJ1-1
d_call: TRBD1
v_call: TRBV27
cdr3_aa: CASSGGTGRLGNTEAFF
cdr3_nt: TGTGCCAGCAGTGGGGGGACAGGGCGCTTAGGGAACACTGAAGCTTTCTTT

clone_size: NA
j_call: TRBJ1-3
d_call: NA
v_call: TRBV28
cdr3_aa: CASSLWGLGNTIYF
cdr3_nt: TGTGCCAGCAGTTTATGGGGGCTAGGAAACACCATATATTTT

clone_size: NA
j_call: TRBJ2-1
d_call: TRBD1
v_call: TRBV19
cdr3_aa: CASKSGQGNYNEQFF
cdr3_nt: TGTGCCAGTAAGTCCGGACAGGGGAACTACAATGAGCAGTTCTTC

clone_size: NA
j_call: TRBJ1-4
d_call: TRBD1
v_call: TRBV5-1
cdr3_aa: CASSRFLGGEKLFF
cdr3_nt: TGCGCCAGCAGCAGGTTCTTAGGGGGCGAAAAACTGTTTTTT

clone_size: NA
j_call: TRBJ2-2
d_call: NA
v_call: TRBV2
cdr3_aa: CASSPRVNTGELFF
cdr3_nt: TGTGCCAGCAGTCCCAGGGTGAACACCGGGGAGCTGTTTTTT

clone_size: NA
j_call: TRBJ2-5
d_call: TRBD2
v_call: TRBV7-2
cdr3_aa: CASSLEGASGTKTQYF
cdr3_nt: TGTGCCAGCAGCTTAGAGGGGGCTAGCGGGACTAAGACCCAGTACTTC

clone_size: NA
j_call: TRBJ1-2
d_call: NA
v_call: TRBV18
cdr3_aa: CASSPINFNYGYTF
cdr3_nt: TGTGCCAGCTCCCCCATAAACTTTAACTATGGCTACACCTTC

clone_size: NA
j_call: TRBJ2-1
d_call: TRBD2
v_call: TRBV4-1
cdr3_aa: CASSQRLARVLEQFF
cdr3_nt: TGCGCCAGCAGCCAACGACTAGCGAGAGTACTGGAGCAGTTCTTC

clone_size: NA
j_call: TRBJ1-2
d_call: NA
v_call: TRBV18
cdr3_aa: CASSPPSGVDGLGYTF
cdr3_nt: TGTGCCAGCTCACCACCGTCGGGGGTCGATGGTTTGGGCTACACCTTC

clone_size: NA
j_call: TRBJ2-7
d_call: TRBD1
v_call: TRBV19
cdr3_aa: CASSLGTGVLYEQYF
cdr3_nt: TGTGCCAGTAGTCTAGGGACAGGGGTCCTCTACGAACAGTACTTC

clone_size: NA
j_call: TRBJ1-2
d_call: NA
v_call: TRBV5-1
cdr3_aa: CASSLAAGPNYGYTF
cdr3_nt: TGCGCCAGCAGCTTGGCGGCAGGGCCCAACTATGGCTACACCTTC

clone_size: NA
j_call: TRBJ2-7
d_call: NA
v_call: TRBV28
cdr3_aa: CASSLQGGAYEQYF
cdr3_nt: TGTGCCAGCAGTTTACAAGGGGGTGCCTACGAGCAGTACTTC

clone_size: NA
j_call: TRBJ2-1
d_call: NA
v_call: TRBV30
cdr3_aa: CAWRRGPINNEQFF
cdr3_nt: TGTGCCTGGAGAAGGGGTCCAATTAACAATGAGCAGTTCTTC

clone_size: NA
j_call: TRBJ2-1
d_call: TRBD2
v_call: TRBV27
cdr3_aa: CASRTSGRSYNEQFF
cdr3_nt: TGTGCCAGCCGAACTAGCGGGCGCTCCTACAATGAGCAGTTCTTC

clone_size: NA
j_call: TRBJ1-1
d_call: TRBD1
v_call: TRBV15
cdr3_aa: CATSRDGGQGALGEAFF
cdr3_nt: TGTGCCACCAGCAGAGATGGGGGACAGGGGGCTCTAGGTGAAGCTTTCTTT

clone_size: NA
j_call: TRBJ1-3
d_call: NA
v_call: TRBV4-2
cdr3_aa: CASSQLGGAPGNTIYF
cdr3_nt: TGTGCCAGCAGCCAACTGGGGGGGGCACCCGGAAACACCATATATTTT

clone_size: NA
j_call: TRBJ1-1
d_call: NA
v_call: TRBV4-2
cdr3_aa: CASSQGVTANTEAFF
cdr3_nt: TGTGCCAGCAGCCAAGGGGTAACAGCGAACACTGAAGCTTTCTTT

clone_size: NA
j_call: TRBJ1-1
d_call: NA
v_call: TRBV7-6
cdr3_aa: CASSLFSRAPEAFF
cdr3_nt: TGTGCCAGCAGCTTATTTTCCCGCGCCCCCGAAGCTTTCTTT

clone_size: NA
j_call: TRBJ1-4
d_call: NA
v_call: TRBV7-9
cdr3_aa: CASSYRHFNEKLFF
cdr3_nt: TGTGCCAGCAGCTATCGACACTTCAATGAAAAACTGTTTTTT

clone_size: NA
j_call: TRBJ2-1
d_call: NA
v_call: TRBV3-1/TRBV3-2
cdr3_aa: CASSQGPGGGYNEQFF
cdr3_nt: TGTGCCAGCAGCCAGGGTCCGGGCGGCGGGTACAATGAGCAGTTCTTC

clone_size: NA
j_call: TRBJ1-2
d_call: NA
v_call: TRBV9
cdr3_aa: CASSVGINYGYTF
cdr3_nt: TGTGCCAGCAGCGTAGGTATTAACTATGGCTACACCTTC

clone_size: once
j_call: TRBJ2-2
d_call: TRBD2
v_call: TRBV9
cdr3_aa: CASSARTTSGRTGELFF
cdr3_nt: TGTGCCAGCAGCGCCCGTACTACTAGCGGGAGGACCGGGGAGCTGTTTTTT

clone_size: NA
j_call: TRBJ2-1
d_call: TRBD1
v_call: TRBV24-1
cdr3_aa: CATSGPGTGGMEQFF
cdr3_nt: TGTGCCACCAGTGGTCCCGGGACAGGGGGCATGGAGCAGTTCTTC

clone_size: NA
j_call: TRBJ1-1
d_call: TRBD1
v_call: TRBV5-4
cdr3_aa: CASSTHPGQGAEAFF
cdr3_nt: TGTGCCAGCAGCACCCATCCGGGACAGGGGGCTGAAGCTTTCTTT

clone_size: NA
j_call: TRBJ1-1
d_call: NA
v_call: TRBV7-3
cdr3_aa: CASSLTEDTEAFF
cdr3_nt: TGTGCCAGCAGCTTAACGGAGGACACTGAAGCTTTCTTT

clone_size: NA
j_call: TRBJ2-3
d_call: TRBD2
v_call: TRBV29-1
cdr3_aa: CSAPSSGRETQYF
cdr3_nt: TGCAGCGCTCCCTCTAGCGGGAGAGAAACGCAGTATTTT

clone_size: NA
j_call: TRBJ1-2
d_call: NA
v_call: TRBV4-2
cdr3_aa: CASSQDLVQLYGYTF
cdr3_nt: TGTGCCAGCAGCCAAGATCTCGTACAGCTCTATGGCTACACCTTC

clone_size: NA
j_call: TRBJ2-3
d_call: NA
v_call: TRBV5-1
cdr3_aa: CASSPKQRASTDTQYF
cdr3_nt: TGCGCCAGCAGCCCGAAACAGCGGGCCAGCACAGATACGCAGTATTTT

clone_size: NA
j_call: TRBJ2-1
d_call: TRBD2
v_call: TRBV5-1
cdr3_aa: CASSLARGAGGSNEQFF
cdr3_nt: TGCGCCAGCAGCTTGGCGCGGGGGGCAGGCGGGTCCAATGAGCAGTTCTTC

clone_size: NA
j_call: TRBJ1-1
d_call: TRBD1
v_call: TRBV28
cdr3_aa: CASRQTGDTEAFF
cdr3_nt: TGTGCCAGCAGGCAAACAGGGGACACTGAAGCTTTCTTT

clone_size: NA
j_call: TRBJ1-4
d_call: TRBD1
v_call: TRBV7-9
cdr3_aa: CASSLSETGVSTNEKLFF
cdr3_nt: TGTGCCAGCAGCTTATCCGAGACAGGGGTATCAACTAATGAAAAACTGTTTTTT

clone_size: NA
j_call: TRBJ2-1
d_call: TRBD2
v_call: TRBV28
cdr3_aa: CASSSVLAGGPSYNEQFF
cdr3_nt: TGTGCCAGCAGTTCAGTCCTAGCGGGAGGGCCATCCTACAATGAGCAGTTCTTC

clone_size: once
j_call: TRBJ2-1
d_call: NA
v_call: TRBV30
cdr3_aa: CAWLKPSSYNEQFF
cdr3_nt: TGTGCCTGGCTCAAGCCGTCCTCCTACAATGAGCAGTTCTTC

clone_size: NA
j_call: TRBJ1-1
d_call: NA
v_call: TRBV5-1
cdr3_aa: CASSGQGGFAEAFF
cdr3_nt: TGCGCCAGCAGTGGGCAGGGAGGGTTCGCTGAAGCTTTCTTT

clone_size: NA
j_call: TRBJ2-1
d_call: NA
v_call: TRBV19
cdr3_aa: CASSMSLSSYNEQFF
cdr3_nt: TGTGCCAGTAGTATGAGCCTTAGCTCCTACAATGAGCAGTTCTTC

clone_size: NA
j_call: TRBJ1-1
d_call: NA
v_call: TRBV5-1
cdr3_aa: CASSLTGSNTEAFF
cdr3_nt: TGCGCCAGCAGCTTAACAGGGTCTAACACTGAAGCTTTCTTT

clone_size: NA
j_call: TRBJ2-3
d_call: TRBD2
v_call: TRBV5-4
cdr3_aa: CASSFRLAGVSGDTQYF
cdr3_nt: TGTGCCAGCAGCTTCAGACTAGCGGGAGTCTCAGGAGATACGCAGTATTTT

clone_size: NA
j_call: TRBJ1-3
d_call: NA
v_call: TRBV9
cdr3_aa: CASSGSGGSGNTIYF
cdr3_nt: TGTGCCAGCAGCGGAAGCGGCGGATCTGGAAACACCATATATTTT

clone_size: NA
j_call: TRBJ2-1
d_call: NA
v_call: TRBV20-1
cdr3_aa: CSASYSGLYNEQFF
cdr3_nt: TGCAGTGCTAGTTATAGCGGCTTATACAATGAGCAGTTCTTC

clone_size: NA
j_call: TRBJ2-7
d_call: TRBD1
v_call: TRBV19
cdr3_aa: CASSIGTGSYEQYF
cdr3_nt: TGTGCCAGTAGTATTGGGACAGGGTCCTACGAGCAGTACTTC

clone_size: NA
j_call: TRBJ2-2
d_call: NA
v_call: TRBV7-9
cdr3_aa: CASSPRSLPGELFF
cdr3_nt: TGTGCCAGCAGCCCAAGGAGCCTTCCCGGGGAGCTGTTTTTT